The following is a T cell receptor (beta chain) sequence with its context. The specificity of this receptor is unknown. Per-base quality was not reported, and no clone a single base away is much larger than it. In the paper's terms, the time point label means: baseline before first vaccination. Samples from vaccinated people were obtained from the UK trials COV001 and COV002, which included a single-blind randomized controlled phase 2/3 trial of AZD1222 (ChAdOx1 nCoV-19) in healthy adults. For TCRbeta chain sequencing, PBMC samples from trial participants were taken at day 0 and at day 28 after the second dose. The CDR3 holds 16 amino acids from the cysteine to the phenylalanine. Only the CDR3 DNA stays, 48 bases, in frame from base 1. Based on the germline V gene, the CDR1 and CDR2 sequences are SGHDT and YYEEEE. Trimming at the junction amounts to 1 base on V and 2 bases on J, and the germline ends lie 13 bases apart.

This sample was included in a study of T cell responses to AZD1222 COVID-19 vaccine (dated by TCRdb to the early 2020s). Study-level background: Because spike-specific TCR depth and breadth did not differ between the two schedules, AZD1222 recipients who got a second dose at roughly 4 weeks were pooled with those who got a second dose at roughly 12 weeks. TCR sequencing covered about 230 trial participants: 200 to 220 given two doses of AZD1222 and 26 given two doses of MenACWY control vaccine. Trial participants were enrolled by age into subgroups of 18-55, 56-69 and 70-plus years, and roughly 160, 29 and 62 TCR-sequenced participants, respectively, were included in these subgroups. Results the study describes overall, beyond this receptor: Reportedly, close to half of the unique spike-specific TCRs recognized epitopes lying outside the regions that are mutated in the B.1.351 and B.1.1.7 variants. The 56-69-year group was small, and its depth increase did not reach significance, likely because of low power. Because no day 14 peak-response samples were available, repertoires were characterized only after the peak T cell response. The vaccine-associated CD4 TCRs covered the entire spike protein, and the dominant responses fell in regions 160-218 and 743-854. Most participants were white British and females outnumbered males, and the authors suggested that clonal diversity may have been underestimated. Spike-specific TCR breadth and depth rose significantly after two AZD1222 doses compared with day 0 and with MenACWY recipients. Conclusions about previously exposed vaccinees are limited because only a handful of AZD1222 recipients were SARS-CoV-2 seropositive at baseline.

The CDR3 regions of human TCRbeta chains were subjected to immunosequencing. For the original study's pipeline: Repertoire TCRs were checked for matches against a reference library of SARS-CoV-2-specific TCRs that had been generated using the MIRA antigen-specificity platform. Breadth was defined as the fraction of unique TCRs that were SARS-CoV-2-associated. Depth was defined as the fraction of total T cells that were SARS-CoV-2-associated. Using the MIRA data, every spike-specific TCR was mapped to the spike region that the TCR reacted to and assigned to either a CD4 or a CD8 class. Log10-transformed breadth and depth values were compared by one-way ANOVA with Sidak's multiple comparisons tests. As stored in TCRdb, this immuneACCESS dataset retains in-frame rearrangements with V and J assigned. A fraction of the clones does not appear; measured against another copy, unresolved V genes explain less than half of the discrepancy, and the remainder lacks a known reason. The DNA gave D and trimming, while V, J and clone size come from that table. The sample table shows around 140,000 clones, and about 93% are seen once. The biggest ten clones account for around 5% of the sample.

The chain uses TRBV5-6 and TRBJ1-3, and possibly TRBD1, on 5 matching bases. This TCR derives from an adult in good health. This sample comprised peripheral blood, obtained on day 0 of AZD1222 vaccination. At the DNA level, the sequence is TGTGCCAGCAGCTTGTTTCGACAGAGCCCTGGAAACACCATATATTTT. Its coded protein is CASSLFRQSPGNTIYF.